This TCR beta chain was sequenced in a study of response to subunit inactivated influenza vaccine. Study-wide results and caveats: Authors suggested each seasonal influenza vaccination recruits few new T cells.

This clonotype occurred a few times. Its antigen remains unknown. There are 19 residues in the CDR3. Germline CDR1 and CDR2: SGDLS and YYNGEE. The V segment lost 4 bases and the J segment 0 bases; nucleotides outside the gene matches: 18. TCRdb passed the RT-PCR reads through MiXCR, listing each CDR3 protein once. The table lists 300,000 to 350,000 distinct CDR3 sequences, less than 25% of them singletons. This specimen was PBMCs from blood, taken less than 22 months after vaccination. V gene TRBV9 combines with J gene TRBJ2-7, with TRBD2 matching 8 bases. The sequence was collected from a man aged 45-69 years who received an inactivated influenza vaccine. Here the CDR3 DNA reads TGTGCCAGCAGCCCCGGCGGCGGGAGGTCCCGAGGTAGCTCCTACGAGCAGTACTTC. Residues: CASSPGGGRSRGSSYEQYF.